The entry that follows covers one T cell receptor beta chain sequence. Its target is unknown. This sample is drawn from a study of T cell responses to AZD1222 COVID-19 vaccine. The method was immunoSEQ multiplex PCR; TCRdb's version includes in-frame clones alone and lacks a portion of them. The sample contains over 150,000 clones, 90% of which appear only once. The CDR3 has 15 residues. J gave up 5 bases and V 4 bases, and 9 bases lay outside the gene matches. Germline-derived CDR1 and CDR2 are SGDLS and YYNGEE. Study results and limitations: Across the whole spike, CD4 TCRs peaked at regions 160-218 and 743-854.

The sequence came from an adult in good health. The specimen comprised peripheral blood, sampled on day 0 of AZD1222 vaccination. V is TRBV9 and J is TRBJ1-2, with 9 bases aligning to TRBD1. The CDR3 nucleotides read TGTGCCAGCAGCCCCGCCTGGGACAGGGATTATGGCTACACCTTC. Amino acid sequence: CASSPAWDRDYGYTF. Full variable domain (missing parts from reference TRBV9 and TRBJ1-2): DSGVTQTPKHLITATGQRVTLRCSPRSGDLSVYWYQQSLDQGLQFLIQYYNGEERAKGNILERFSAQQFPDLHSELNLSSLELGDSALYFCASSPAWDRDYGYTFGSGTRLTVV.